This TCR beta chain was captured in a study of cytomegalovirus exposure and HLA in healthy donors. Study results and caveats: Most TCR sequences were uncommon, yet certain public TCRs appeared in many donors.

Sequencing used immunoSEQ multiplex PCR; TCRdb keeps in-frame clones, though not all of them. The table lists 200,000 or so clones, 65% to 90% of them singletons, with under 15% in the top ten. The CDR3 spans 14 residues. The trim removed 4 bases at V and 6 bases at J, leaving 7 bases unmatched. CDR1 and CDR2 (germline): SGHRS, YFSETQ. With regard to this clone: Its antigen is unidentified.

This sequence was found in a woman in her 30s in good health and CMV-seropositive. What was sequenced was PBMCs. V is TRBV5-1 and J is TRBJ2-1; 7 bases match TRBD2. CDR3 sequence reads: CASSPREAVNEQFF. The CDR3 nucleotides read TGCGCCAGCAGCCCTCGGGAGGCGGTCAATGAGCAGTTCTTC.